Below, 31 T cell receptor beta chains from the same sample are listed, as sequenced in a study of monozygotic twins with inflammatory bowel disease. Using the 5' RACE reads, TCRdb records one entry per CDR3 protein without DNA. This specimen shows 200,000 to 250,000 distinct CDR3 sequences; the ten leading clones hold approximately 1.5%. Input material: blood. The receptors originated from a human donor with ulcerative colitis or Crohn's disease, or a healthy co-twin of an affected twin (not recorded which).

CDR3 amino acids: CASSQGSRGPYEQYF. The J gene is TRBJ2-7, the V gene TRBV4-2. CDR1 LGHNA and CDR2 YNFKEQ come from the germline V gene. The CDR3 is made up of 15 amino acids.

The chain links TRBV12-3 or TRBV12-4 to TRBJ1-4; TCRdb indicates TRBD1, and absent DNA this call remains unverified. The CDR3 loop spans 16 amino acids. The CDR3: CASSWTGLATNEKLFF.

This chain links TRBV7-9 with TRBJ2-1; with no DNA, the TCRdb D assignment of TRBD2 cannot be verified. There are 14 residues in the CDR3. CDR1 is SEHNR and CDR2 is FQNEAQ in the germline V gene (reference sequence). CDR3 residues: CASSSPSGYNEQFF.

This rearrangement joins TRBV6-2 or TRBV6-3 to TRBJ2-1; TCRdb reports TRBD2, a call that lacks DNA to check it against. The CDR3 totals 13 residues. The germline V gene encodes CDR1 MNHEY and CDR2 SVGEGT. CDR3 sequence: CASRLAGGREQFF.

The chain carries TRBV4-1 and TRBJ1-2. The CDR3 extends over 14 amino acids. Germline CDR1 MGHRA, CDR2 YSYEKL. This CDR3 reads CASSQGGYTDGYTF.

The chain carries TRBV7-6 and TRBJ2-2. In germline, CDR1 is SGHVS, CDR2 FNYEAQ. This CDR3 is 12 amino acids long. The CDR3 sequence is CASSSKVGELFF.

The CDR3 protein is CATSRDRVANEQFF. The chain has TRBV15 and TRBJ2-1. Germline V gene sequence: CDR1 LNHNV, CDR2 YYDKDF (reference sequence). The CDR3 runs 14 residues.

This rearrangement joins TRBV10-3 to TRBJ2-5; with no DNA, the TCRdb D assignment of TRBD2 cannot be verified. This CDR3 has 13 residues. CDR1 and CDR2 from the germline V gene are ENHRY and SYGVKD. CDR3 sequence: CAISWTSSQTQYF.

J is TRBJ1-1 and V is TRBV6-5; without DNA, the TCRdb call of TRBD1 cannot be checked. The germline V gene encodes CDR1 MNHEY and CDR2 SVGAGI. This CDR3 has 13 residues. CDR3 region: CASRPRGGTEAFF.

The chain employs TRBV4-1 and TRBJ1-6. The CDR3 spans 13 residues. Germline assignment: CDR1 MGHRA and CDR2 YSYEKL. CDR3 loop: CASSQLRAAPLHF.

The V call is TRBV4-1, the J call TRBJ1-1. Looked up from germline, CDR1 is MGHRA and CDR2 is YSYEKL. The CDR3 is 14 residues long. The chain's CDR3 is CASSQGFHLTEAFF.

This chain joins TRBV11-3 and TRBJ2-1; TCRdb's D gene call, TRBD1, goes unchecked for lack of DNA. The CDR3 contains 13 residues. Looked up from germline, CDR1 is SGHNT and CDR2 is YENEEA. CDR3 region: CASGIGTGNEQFF.

This chain uses TRBV20-1 with TRBJ2-2; the D gene TCRdb calls, TRBD2, cannot be checked with no DNA. CDR3 size: 14 residues. CDR1 is DFQATT, CDR2 SNEGSKA, per germline (reference sequence). The CDR3 here is CSAVLRQNTGELFF.

The CDR3 protein is CASSDRFEQFF. This chain links TRBV6-1 with TRBJ2-1. The CDR3 has 11 residues. Per the germline V gene, CDR1 is MNHNS and CDR2 is SASEGT.

The V gene is TRBV29-1, the J gene TRBJ2-7; TCRdb designates TRBD1, a call that cannot be tested without DNA. Germline CDR1 reads SQVTM; CDR2 reads ANQGSEA. The CDR3 extends over 13 amino acids. The chain's CDR3 is CSVGRDRASEQYF.

V and J are TRBV5-4 and TRBJ1-6; the TRBD1 assignment by TCRdb is unverifiable without DNA. This CDR3 region has 16 residues. Germline V lookup: CDR1 SGHNT, CDR2 YYREEE (reference sequence). CDR3: CASSPGIPSYNSPLHF.

This CDR3 is CASSPPGTPNEKLFF. The chain carries TRBV18 and TRBJ1-4; the TCRdb call, TRBD1, lacks DNA for checking. This CDR3 region has 15 residues. Per the germline V gene, CDR1 is KGHSH and CDR2 is LQKENI.

CDR3 sequence: CASSGIGGFYEQYF. This chain connects TRBV25-1 to TRBJ2-7; absent DNA, TCRdb's TRBD1 call cannot be checked. CDR3 length: 14 residues. CDR1 is MGHDK and CDR2 is SYGVNS in the germline V gene.

This rearrangement joins TRBV12-3 or TRBV12-4 to TRBJ2-1; no DNA is available, so the TRBD2 call from TCRdb remains unchecked. CDR3 length: 15 residues. The CDR3 loop reads CASSPSGGAVNEQFF.

The rearrangement joins TRBV19 to TRBJ1-2; TCRdb outputs TRBD1, but without DNA this stays unchecked. The CDR3 spans 15 residues. CDR1 is LNHDA and CDR2 is SQIVND in the germline V gene (reference sequence). The CDR3 loop is CASSLRPRTVSGYTF.

This chain links TRBV13 with TRBJ1-6. The CDR3 has 12 amino acids. Germline V gene sequence: CDR1 PRHDT, CDR2 FYEKMQ (reference sequence). The CDR3: CASSIVGSPLHF.

The CDR3 region is CATEGLRNEQFF. The chain has TRBV6-2 or TRBV6-3 and TRBJ2-1; with no DNA, the TCRdb D assignment of TRBD2 cannot be verified. Germline CDR1 is MNHEY and CDR2 is SVGEGT. This CDR3 region has 12 residues.

V gene TRBV24-1 combines with J gene TRBJ1-5; TCRdb reports TRBD1, a call that lacks DNA to check it against. The CDR3 length is 13 residues. Germline loops: CDR1 KGHDR, CDR2 SFDVKD. The CDR3 loop reads CATGRGENQPQHF.

The chain carries TRBV6-6 and TRBJ2-5; TCRdb's D call, TRBD1, is unchecked because there is no DNA. CDR3 length: 12 residues. The germline V gene has CDR1 MNHNY and CDR2 SVGAGI (reference sequence). The CDR3 sequence is CASSYRGETQYF.

The chain uses TRBV3-1 and TRBJ1-6. From germline, CDR1 is LGHDT and CDR2 YNNKEL (reference sequence). The CDR3 totals 13 residues. The CDR3 is CASSQDPLVPLHF.

This chain links TRBV5-1 with TRBJ2-2. CDR1 SGHRS and CDR2 YFSETQ come from the germline V gene. The CDR3 has 16 amino acids. CDR3 sequence: CASSSTNRANTGELFF.

J is TRBJ1-1 and V is TRBV18. The CDR3 covers 19 residues. Germline CDR1 reads KGHSH; CDR2 reads LQKENI. The CDR3: CASSPPNKQFGGRNTEAFF. Variable domain in full (rest from reference TRBV18 and TRBJ1-1): NAGVMQNPRHLVRRRGQEARLRCSPMKGHSHVYWYRQLPEEGLKFMVYLQKENIIDESGMPKERFSAEFPKEGPSILRIQQVVRGDSAAYFCASSPPNKQFGGRNTEAFFGQGTRLTVV.

V and J are TRBV5-1 and TRBJ1-1. CDR1 is SGHRS and CDR2 is YFSETQ in the germline V gene. This CDR3 region has 14 residues. The chain's CDR3 is CASSLGTTILQAFF. The full variable domain, its missing parts supplied by reference TRBV5-1 and TRBJ1-1, is KAGVTQTPRYLIKTRGQQVTLSCSPISGHRSVSWYQQTPGQGLQFLFEYFSETQRNKGNFPGRFSGRQFSNSRSEMNVSTLELGDSALYLCASSLGTTILQAFFGQGTRLTVV.

The V call is TRBV10-1, the J call TRBJ2-3; TCRdb's D gene call, TRBD2, goes unchecked for lack of DNA. There are 15 residues in the CDR3. CDR1 and CDR2 (germline): WNHNN, SYGVQD (reference sequence). CDR3 residues: CASSPADTSTDTQYF.

This sequence joins TRBV7-2 and TRBJ2-7; TCRdb proposes TRBD1, but this gene call is untestable without DNA. The germline V gene has CDR1 SGHTA and CDR2 FQGNSA. This CDR3 is 14 amino acids long. The chain's CDR3 is CASSQQGGTYEQYF.

V usage is TRBV9 and J usage is TRBJ1-1. The CDR3 is 14 residues long. Germline loops: CDR1 SGDLS, CDR2 YYNGEE. CDR3 sequence: CASSAGRMNTEAFF. Using reference TRBV9 and TRBJ1-1 for the parts outside the CDR3, the full variable domain is DSGVTQTPKHLITATGQRVTLRCSPRSGDLSVYWYQQSLDQGLQFLIQYYNGEERAKGNILERFSAQQFPDLHSELNLSSLELGDSALYFCASSAGRMNTEAFFGQGTRLTVV.